The next 19 T cell receptor beta chains were all read from a single sample in a study of blood T cell repertoires in COVID-19. Measured with immunoSEQ multiplex PCR; TCRdb has only the in-frame clones, and not every one. The table records 150,000 to 200,000 clones, 75% to 80% of them present only once. Sequences were obtained from peripheral blood. The receptors stem from a woman between 70 and 85 years old with acute or convalescent COVID-19.

This clone was counted once. The sample holds other DNA sequences that translate to the same CDR3. V is TRBV12-3 or TRBV12-4 and J is TRBJ2-5; D uncertain. The V end was cut by 2 bases, the J end by 5 bases, with 3 bases between. This CDR3 spans 11 amino acids. CDR3 residues: CASSLRETQYF. The CDR3 region has the DNA TGTGCCAGCAGTTTACGGGAGACCCAGTACTTC.

This chain connects TRBV3-1 (or the pseudogene TRBV3-2) to TRBJ1-1, with 8 bases that match TRBD1. The junction had 0 bases not matched to a gene; V was cut back by 5 bases and J by 4 bases. Germline CDR1 LGHDT, CDR2 YNNKEL (reference sequence). The CDR3 runs 12 residues. The CDR3 coding sequence is TGTGCCAGCAGCACAGGGGGCACTGAAGCTTTCTTT. This encodes CASSTGGTEAFF.

This clone was detected a few times. The V gene is TRBV5-6, the J gene TRBJ2-2; D is possibly TRBD1 (5 bases). The CDR3 sequence is 14 residues long. CDR1 is SGHDT, CDR2 YYEEEE, per germline. V lost 8 bases to trimming and J lost 2 bases, with 13 bases between them. The CDR3 region is CASQGRGNTGELFF. In DNA, the CDR3 is TGTGCCAGTCAGGGAAGGGGAAACACCGGGGAGCTGTTTTTT.

The chain joins TRBV19 to TRBJ1-4; 9 bases line up with TRBD1. V lost 5 bases and J lost 8; bases outside the gene matches: 6. Germline CDR1 reads LNHDA; CDR2 reads SQIVND (reference sequence). This CDR3 contains 14 residues. DNA of the CDR3: TGTGCCAGTAGTCGGGGACAGGGAATAGAAAAACTGTTTTTT. This sequence encodes CASSRGQGIEKLFF.

This clone was picked up a small number of times. The CDR3 DNA sequence: TGTGCCAGCTCACCACCGAGCATATCCTACGAGCAGTACTTC. Its translation: CASSPPSISYEQYF. The V and J genes are TRBV18 and TRBJ2-7; D remains ambiguous. Trimming removed 0 bases at V and 1 base at J, with 7 bases between. Germline V gene lookup returns CDR1 KGHSH and CDR2 LQKENI. CDR3 length: 14 amino acids.

The chain links TRBV6-5 to TRBJ2-2, with TRBD1 identical over 9 bases. J lost 3 bases, V lost 8 bases, and 7 bases had no gene match. The CDR3 length is 15 residues. CDR1 MNHEY and CDR2 SVGAGI come from the germline V gene. CDR3 sequence reads: CASQVRDRDTGELFF. The CDR3 DNA is TGTGCCAGCCAAGTCCGGGACAGGGACACCGGGGAGCTGTTTTTT.

The rearrangement joins TRBV5-6 to TRBJ2-2, with 9 bases matching TRBD2. Germline lookup yields CDR1 SGHDT and CDR2 YYEEEE. After removal of 1 base from V and 3 bases from J, the junction contained 4 bases not matched to a gene. The CDR3 is 16 residues long. The chain's CDR3 is CASSLRLAGHTGELFF. The CDR3 bases are TGTGCCAGCAGCTTGAGGCTAGCGGGACACACCGGGGAGCTGTTTTTT.

About this clone: The sample holds other DNA sequences that translate to the same CDR3. J is TRBJ1-1 and V is TRBV6-1, with 7 bases that match TRBD1. The CDR3 is 15 amino acids. Per germline, CDR1 MNHNS and CDR2 SASEGT. V shed 3 bases, J shed 0 bases, and the junction held 4 bases outside the gene matches. CDR3: CASSDPGQLNTEAFF. The CDR3 DNA is TGTGCCAGCAGTGATCCGGGACAGCTGAACACTGAAGCTTTCTTT.

This clone was seen just once. The V call is TRBV3-1 (or the pseudogene TRBV3-2), the J call TRBJ1-5; 8 bases fit TRBD1. The ends lost 4 bases at V and 2 bases at J; junction bases unmatched: 1. CDR3 size: 14 residues. The germline V gene has CDR1 LGHDT and CDR2 YNNKEL (reference sequence). CDR3 in DNA: TGTGCCAGCAGCCCAGGGGGCGGCAATCAGCCCCAGCATTTT. Translating gives CASSPGGGNQPQHF.

The V call is TRBV6-5, the J call TRBJ2-3; 10 bases are a match to TRBD2. Losses at the gene ends were 7 bases for V and 6 bases for J; bases not matched to a gene: 10. The V gene's germline CDR1 is MNHEY and CDR2 SVGAGI. This CDR3 is built from 15 residues. CDR3 loop: CASTGAAGGRDTQYF. For the CDR3, the DNA is TGTGCCAGCACTGGCGCAGCGGGAGGGCGGGATACGCAGTATTTT.

The chain recombines TRBV3-1 (or the pseudogene TRBV3-2) with TRBJ1-2; D remains unclear. The germline CDR1 and CDR2 sequences are LGHDT and YNNKEL (reference sequence). Trimming shortened V by 0 bases and J by 4 bases, and 9 bases separated the two germline ends. This CDR3 region has 14 residues. DNA of the CDR3: TGTGCCAGCAGCCAAGACGAGACTTCCTATGGCTACACCTTC. It specifies CASSQDETSYGYTF.

This chain connects TRBV18 to TRBJ2-3; 13 bases match TRBD2. V was pared by 4 bases and J by 0 bases, with 1 base of the junction left unmatched. CDR1 KGHSH and CDR2 LQKENI come from the germline V gene. This CDR3 contains 16 residues. The DNA for the CDR3 is TGTGCCAGCTCACTGGGACTAGCGGGGAGCACAGATACGCAGTATTTT. This encodes CASSLGLAGSTDTQYF.

This clone showed up just a few times. Other DNA sequences in the sample encode the same CDR3. The chain joins TRBV27 to TRBJ1-6; 9 nucleotides line up with TRBD1. Trimming cost V 2 bases and J 7 bases; bases outside gene matches: 3. Germline V lookup: CDR1 MNHEY, CDR2 SMNVEV (reference sequence). This CDR3 is built from 15 residues. The DNA of the CDR3 is TGTGCCAGCAGTTTACGGGGACAGGGAAATTCACCCCTCCACTTT. As protein: CASSLRGQGNSPLHF.

The J gene is TRBJ2-1, the V gene TRBV2; D is perhaps TRBD2 (5 bases). This CDR3 contains 13 residues. V gave up 6 bases and J gave up 6 bases, with 12 bases separating them. Germline V gene sequence: CDR1 SNHLY, CDR2 FYNNEI. CDR3 coding DNA: TGTGCCAGCAGGGAGGCGGAGCCCAATGAGCAGTTCTTC. Its translation is CASREAEPNEQFF. The complete variable domain, with remaining parts taken from reference TRBV2 and TRBJ2-1, reads EPEVTQTPSHQVTQMGQEVILRCVPISNHLYFYWYRQILGQKVEFLVSFYNNEISEKSEIFDDQFSVERPDGSNFTLKIRSTKLEDSAMYFCASREAEPNEQFFGPGTRLTVL.

This clone was detected once. CDR3 nucleotides: TGTGCCAGTAGTAGGACAGTGACTAGCACAGATACGCAGTATTTT. Its protein product is CASSRTVTSTDTQYF. The chain recombines TRBV19 with TRBJ2-3, with TRBD1 as a possible D gene (6 bases). The V and J ends lost 4 bases and 0 bases respectively, with 11 bases between them. In germline, CDR1 is LNHDA, CDR2 SQIVND (reference sequence). The CDR3 length is 15 residues.

The chain links TRBV6-1 to TRBJ2-1; D is possibly TRBD2 (6 bases). Germline V gene data show CDR1 as MNHNS and CDR2 as SASEGT. V shed 2 bases and J shed 15 bases, with 20 bases lying between them. The CDR3 has 14 amino acids. CDR3 DNA: TGTGCCAGCAGTGAACTCCGGGACTTCGGGATGTTGTTCTTC. Amino acids: CASSELRDFGMLFF.

The chain joins TRBV2 to TRBJ1-5; no firm D call. Germline V lookup: CDR1 SNHLY, CDR2 FYNNEI. This CDR3 is 14 amino acids long. The V gene lost 4 bases and the J gene lost 6 bases, with 13 bases spanning the gap. This chain's CDR3 is CASSADGSGQPQHF. The CDR3 DNA is TGTGCCAGCAGTGCCGATGGTTCCGGTCAGCCCCAGCATTTT.

This chain connects TRBV13 to TRBJ1-3; D gene uncertain. The CDR3 spans 15 residues. Germline V lookup: CDR1 PRHDT, CDR2 FYEKMQ (reference sequence). Deletions cut 4 bases from V and 8 bases from J, with 18 bases between. The CDR3 loop reads CASSSSSSGSYTIYF. CDR3 nucleotide sequence: TGTGCCAGCAGCTCTTCAAGCTCGGGTAGTTACACCATATATTTT.

The chain links TRBV19 to TRBJ2-1; the match to TRBD2 covers 9 bases. Germline CDR1 reads LNHDA; CDR2 reads SQIVND (reference sequence). This CDR3 comprises 14 residues. Unmatched junction bases numbered 7, after V lost 6 bases and J lost 7 bases. DNA for the CDR3: TGTGCCAGTAGCCGCGGGAGGGCGAAAAATGAGCAGTTCTTC. Translating it yields CASSRGRAKNEQFF.